This T cell receptor beta chain derives from a study of post-analysis software for immune sequencing data. Study details: Relapsing-remitting, secondary progressive and progressive-relapsing multiple sclerosis courses were included.

Included in the TCR beta cDNA libraries were unique molecular identifiers. TCRdb passed the PCR reads through MiXCR, listing each CDR3 protein once. This table has 750,000 to 900,000 distinct CDR3 sequences, just over 45% appearing once. The length of the CDR3 is 12 residues. V was pared by 4 bases and J by 5 bases, with 7 bases between. Germline loops: CDR1 SGHKS, CDR2 YYEKEE (reference sequence). In the case of this clonotype: Its antigen is unidentified.

Study outcomes and limitations: Those samples that were prepared in the same batch co-clustered strongly by F measure. Controls had lower frequencies than patients of a handful of TRBV segments, which included TRBV5-6, TRBV5-1 and TRBV20-1. For normalized Chao1 diversity, multiple sclerosis patients scored significantly lower than controls did.

Sequencing used blood. The receptor's source is a girl between 5 and 17 years old with multiple sclerosis. V is TRBV5-5 and J is TRBJ1-5, with no clear D. Here the CDR3 reads CASSGIDQPQHF. CDR3 coding DNA: TGTGCCAGCAGCGGAATCGATCAGCCCCAGCATTTT.